This is a list of T cell receptor beta chains from one sample in a study of Ad26.COV2.S vaccination and SARS-CoV-2 variants. Profiling relied on immunoSEQ multiplex PCR, and the TCRdb table lists in-frame clones only, not all of them. Altogether roughly 420,000 clones are present, 85% to 90% being singletons, with the ten largest covering just over 2.5%. The sequences come from peripheral blood, collected in a trial of Ad26.COV2.S vaccine versus placebo. Every receptor here comes from a person aged 18 to 65 who received the Ad26.COV2.S COVID-19 vaccine or a placebo. Each CDR3 is given with its conserved first and last residue. D genes are given only for firm matches. Only some rows state a clone size, as once, few, many or a class for expanded clones.

j_call v_call clone_size d_call cdr3_nt cdr3_aa
TRBJ2-5 TRBV9 NA NA TGTGCCAGCAGCGTAGAAGGGTTAGGAGAGACCCAGTACTTC CASSVEGLGETQYF
TRBJ1-2 TRBV30 NA NA TGTGCCTGGAGGCTTCGGAGTGCCGACTATGGCTACACCTTC CAWRLRSADYGYTF
TRBJ1-1 TRBV7-9 NA NA TGTGCCAGCAGCCCCGGGAGGCGAGGGACTGAAGCTTTCTTT CASSPGRRGTEAFF
TRBJ2-7 TRBV12-3/TRBV12-4 NA NA TGTGCCAGCAAAAAGGGCTACGAGCAGTACTTC CASKKGYEQYF
TRBJ2-3 TRBV11-2 NA TRBD2 TGTGCCAGCACAGGGAGGGGAGTTATTGCGGATACGCAGTATTTT CASTGRGVIADTQYF
TRBJ2-7 TRBV7-2 NA TRBD2 TGTGCCAGCAGCTCCACCGGGACTAGCGGGCTTGTCCGGTACTTC CASSSTGTSGLVRYF
TRBJ1-2 TRBV4-1 NA TRBD1 TGCGCCAGCAGCCCAGAGCCGCACCGGACAGGTGGCTATGGCTACACCTTC CASSPEPHRTGGYGYTF
TRBJ2-5 TRBV7-2 NA TRBD2 TGTGCCAGCAGCCACGGGTTAGCGGGAGCCGTTTCCGGGACCCAGTACTTC CASSHGLAGAVSGTQYF
TRBJ1-4 TRBV19 few NA TGTGCCACCAAGGGGCCGGGACATATGCGCGAAAAACTGTTTTTT CATKGPGHMREKLFF
TRBJ2-2 TRBV5-1 NA TRBD2 TGCGCCAGCAGCTTGGCTGGGACTAGCGGGAGGAACACCGGGGAGCTGTTTTTT CASSLAGTSGRNTGELFF
TRBJ2-4 TRBV25-1 NA TRBD2 TGTGCCAGCAGTGTCCGGGGACTAGGGAAAAACATTCAGTACTTC CASSVRGLGKNIQYF